The clone carrying this T cell receptor beta chain was counted between two and nine times. The data are from a study of CD8+CD57+ T cells in acquired aplastic anemia. Overall study context: DNA per sorted CD4+ or CD8+ sample ranged about 0.19 to 30 ug, averaging about 3.4 ug.

Trimming cost V 0 bases and J 3 bases; bases outside gene matches: 1. The CDR3 consists of 15 residues. The V gene's germline CDR1 is KGHSH and CDR2 LQKENI. According to the study, genomic DNA was the template for TCR beta VDJ and CDR3 profiling. Using its own MiXCR run on the reads, TCRdb lists one record per CDR3 protein. The sample lists around 430,000 distinct CDR3 sequences; about a third were seen once. By flow cytometry, patients selected for sequencing had shown an expansion of CD8+CD57+ cells. The chain couples TRBV18 to TRBJ2-7, with 11 bases fitting TRBD1. The specimen sequenced was sorted CD4+, CD8+, or CD8+CD57+ T cells (not recorded which) from PBMCs. The TCR sequence derives from a human donor with aplastic anemia. This chain's CDR3 is CASSPPGQGDYEQYF. In DNA, the CDR3 is TGTGCCAGCTCACCACCGGGACAGGGGGACTACGAGCAGTACTTC.